Included here is one TCR beta chain sequence, with context. Data came from immunoSEQ multiplex PCR; TCRdb stores just in-frame clones and leaves some out. The sample holds over 200,000 clones; roughly four fifths are singletons and the top ten take under 10%. The source of the sample is a study of blood T cell repertoires in COVID-19. The CDR3 consists of 15 residues. The V end was cut by 6 bases, the J end by 0 bases, with 12 bases between. Per germline, CDR1 SGHDN and CDR2 FVKESK. This TCR was recovered from a woman older than 75 with COVID-19, enrolled during active disease. The chain couples TRBV14 to TRBJ2-1; D is undetermined. The source material was peripheral blood. CDR3 nucleotides: TGTGCCAGCAGACCGGTGCCGAGCTCCTACAATGAGCAGTTCTTC. Translated: CASRPVPSSYNEQFF. Full variable domain (rest looked up from reference TRBV14 and TRBJ2-1): EAGVTQFPSHSVIEKGQTVTLRCDPISGHDNLYWYRRVMGKEIKFLLHFVKESKQDESGMPNNRFLAERTGGTYSTLKVQPAELEDSGVYFCASRPVPSSYNEQFFGPGTRLTVL.